This passage covers 3 T cell receptor beta chains from one sample sequenced in a study of T cell repertoires in cytomegalovirus infection (dated by TCRdb to the late 2010s). The reads were generated on an Illumina HiSeq 1500. In-frame beta chains were kept once TCRdb had trimmed the public reads at Q25 with fastp and called clones with MiXCR. Each entry is one CDR3 protein sequence, shown with its most common DNA and genes. The sample table holds about 220,000 distinct CDR3 sequences, of which 35% to 40% were seen once. The ten most abundant clones make up 59% of the sample. The treatment or condition label here, explained by the study, means: in vitro stimulation with specific CMV peptide epitopes to enrich CMV-specific T cells. No cognate antigen is known for these TCRs. The sequences come from CD8+ T cells from cultured PBMCs, collected from culture after CMV antigen stimulation. Every receptor here comes from a human donor in good health (CMV status not recorded). Some clones in this sample may be carry-over from other donors' samples.

The rearrangement links TRBV27 to TRBJ2-7, with D unclear. With 2 bases removed from V and 4 bases from J, the gap between germline ends came to 9 bases. CDR3 length equals 13 residues. CDR1 and CDR2 from the germline V gene are MNHEY and SMNVEV (reference sequence). The CDR3 sequence: CASSLKAEYEQYF. In DNA form, the CDR3 reads TGTGCCAGCAGTTTAAAGGCCGAATACGAGCAGTACTTC.

This clonotype was detected only a few times. CDR3: CASSYSRGPYSNQPQHF. CDR3 in DNA: TGTGCCAGCAGTTACTCTCGTGGGCCCTATAGCAATCAGCCCCAGCATTTT. V is TRBV6-6 and J is TRBJ1-5; D call uncertain. With 0 bases removed from V and 0 bases from J, the gap between germline ends came to 12 bases. The CDR3 totals 17 residues. CDR1 MNHNY and CDR2 SVGAGI come from the germline V gene (reference sequence).

The V and J genes are TRBV5-4 and TRBJ1-3; D remains unclear. V lost 2 bases, J lost 0 bases, and 15 bases lay in between. The CDR3 runs 17 residues. Germline lookup yields CDR1 SGHNT and CDR2 YYREEE (reference sequence). The CDR3: CASSLGPLAISGNTIYF. The CDR3 bases are TGTGCCAGCAGCTTAGGTCCCCTTGCGATCTCTGGAAACACCATATATTTT.